Presented here are 30 T cell receptor beta chains from one specimen sequenced in a study of blood T cells in healthy people across ages. Together with a sample-barcoded 5' primer, a J-beta primer mix was included in a second PCR lasting about 7 to 12 cycles. TCRdb processed the 5' RACE reads anew with MiXCR; each CDR3 protein has one entry. There are 980,000 or so distinct CDR3 sequences in the sample; approximately 49% occur only once, and roughly an eighth lies in the top ten. What was sequenced was blood. These receptors all come from a man aged 25 to 45 in good health.

This chain links TRBV20-1 with TRBJ1-1, with 12 nucleotides matching TRBD1. Per the germline V gene, CDR1 is DFQATT and CDR2 is SNEGSKA (reference sequence). The CDR3 length is 15 residues. CDR3 loop: CSLRPGQGARAEAFF. CDR3 coding DNA: TGCAGCCTCAGACCGGGACAGGGGGCGAGGGCTGAAGCTTTCTTT.

This rearrangement joins TRBV3-1 to TRBJ1-6; D remains unclear. This CDR3 has 13 residues. Looked up from germline, CDR1 is LGHDT and CDR2 is YNNKEL (reference sequence). Trimming shortened V by 4 bases and J by 7 bases, and 8 bases separated the two germline ends. CDR3 residues: CASSPDGNSPLHF. CDR3 nucleotides: TGTGCCAGCAGCCCCGACGGGAATTCACCCCTCCACTTT. The entire variable domain, with the rest obtained from reference TRBV3-1 and TRBJ1-6, is as follows: DTAVSQTPKYLVTQMGNDKSIKCEQNLGHDTMYWYKQDSKKFLKIMFSYNNKELIINETVPNRFSPKSPDKAHLNLHINSLELGDSAVYFCASSPDGNSPLHFGNGTRLTVT.

Only a few counts were recorded for this clonotype. DNA of the CDR3: TGTGCCAGCAGCGTAGTGGACAGGCCCACAGATACGCAGTATTTT. Its translation is CASSVVDRPTDTQYF. The chain combines TRBV9 with TRBJ2-3, with 7 nucleotides matching TRBD1. V lost 0 bases and J lost 2; bases outside the gene matches: 3. This CDR3 region has 15 residues. Germline CDR1 reads SGDLS; CDR2 reads YYNGEE.

V and J are TRBV5-1 and TRBJ1-2; D remains unclear. This CDR3 is built from 13 residues. The V gene's germline CDR1 is SGHRS and CDR2 YFSETQ. The ends were cut back, 4 bases at V and 4 bases at J, with 11 bases in the middle. The DNA of the CDR3 is TGCGCCAGCAGCCTCACCAGTCTCTATGGCTACACCTTC. It is translated as CASSLTSLYGYTF.

On this clonotype: The junction differs from germline at one of its ends, possibly a read error. This chain connects TRBV7-2 to TRBJ1-4; 9 bases align to TRBD1. Germline V gives CDR1 SGHTA, CDR2 FQGNSA. The CDR3 is 14 residues long. This CDR3 reads CVSSVRDREGKLFF. CDR3 nucleotide sequence: TGTGTCAGCAGCGTCCGGGACAGGGAAGGAAAACTGTTTTTT.

This chain uses TRBV29-1 with TRBJ1-2; D unclear. From germline, CDR1 is SQVTM and CDR2 ANQGSEA. The germline V and J ends were trimmed by 6 bases and 0 bases, with 14 bases remaining between them. This CDR3 spans 14 amino acids. This CDR3 reads CSVAEQLTNYGYTF. The CDR3 coding sequence is TGCAGCGTGGCAGAGCAGCTAACTAACTATGGCTACACCTTC.

V usage is TRBV28 and J usage is TRBJ2-7; TRBD1 matches at 7 bases. The CDR3 has 15 residues. V shed 4 bases, J shed 2 bases, and the junction held 8 bases outside the gene matches. In germline, CDR1 is MDHEN, CDR2 SYDVKM. The DNA of the CDR3 is TGTGCCAGCAGTTCAACTGCCGGGACAGCCTACGAGCAGTACTTC. Amino acids: CASSSTAGTAYEQYF.

In its sample, this clonotype was seen a few times. The rearrangement joins TRBV7-2 to TRBJ2-6; the match to TRBD1 covers 8 bases. After removal of 4 bases from V and 2 bases from J, the junction contained 7 bases not matched to a gene. Germline V CDR1 and CDR2: SGHTA, FQGNSA. This CDR3 spans 17 amino acids. The CDR3 DNA sequence: TGTGCCAGCAGCTCCCGGGGGACAGGCGCTGGGGCCAACGTCCTGACTTTC. Protein product: CASSSRGTGAGANVLTF. The full variable domain, completed using reference TRBV7-2 and TRBJ2-6, is GAGVSQSPSNKVTEKGKDVELRCDPISGHTALYWYRQSLGQGLEFLIYFQGNSAPDKSGLPSDRFSAERTGGSVSTLTIQRTQQEDSAVYLCASSSRGTGAGANVLTFGAGSRLTVL.

This clonotype was detected only a few times. The chain couples TRBV12-3 or TRBV12-4 to TRBJ2-7; 7 bases are shared with TRBD2. V lost 6 bases, J lost 1 base, and 3 bases stayed unmatched. The CDR3 sequence is 13 residues long. The chain's CDR3 is CASRQAGSYEQYF. The CDR3 DNA reads TGTGCCAGCAGGCAAGCGGGATCCTACGAGCAGTACTTC.

J is TRBJ1-1 and V is TRBV4-3, with D possibly matching TRBD1 (5 bases). Per the germline V gene, CDR1 is LGHNA and CDR2 is YSLEER. The germline V and J ends were trimmed by 0 bases and 1 base, with 9 bases remaining between them. This CDR3 is 15 amino acids long. The CDR3 loop is CASSQEGHPNTEAFF. The CDR3 DNA follows: TGCGCCAGCAGCCAAGAGGGGCACCCGAACACTGAAGCTTTCTTT.

The CDR3 reads CASSHVVVNEQFF. The CDR3 DNA is TGCGCCAGCAGCCATGTCGTCGTCAATGAGCAGTTCTTC. The chain employs TRBV4-1 and TRBJ2-1; D not resolved. The CDR3 spans 13 residues. Germline CDR1 reads MGHRA; CDR2 reads YSYEKL. Trimming pared 3 bases from V and 6 bases from J, leaving 9 bases between.

The V call is TRBV18, the J call TRBJ2-1; D not resolved. This CDR3 has 12 residues. Germline CDR1 is KGHSH and CDR2 is LQKENI. Trimming shortened V by 0 bases and J by 12 bases, and 9 bases separated the two germline ends. Written as DNA, the CDR3 is TGTGCCAGCTCACCACCGAATTCTCGGCAGTTCTTC. Amino acids: CASSPPNSRQFF.

This clonotype was detected only a few times. The V call is TRBV18, the J call TRBJ2-7, with TRBD1 matching 9 bases. The germline gives CDR1 KGHSH, CDR2 LQKENI. The V segment lost 2 bases and the J segment 5 bases; nucleotides outside the gene matches: 7. The length of the CDR3 is 15 residues. CDR3: CASSPTGQGGNEQYF. The CDR3, as DNA: TGTGCCAGCTCACCAACGGGACAGGGTGGAAACGAGCAGTACTTC.

This clonotype was recorded at least ten times. The chain is built from TRBV5-1 and TRBJ2-7, with TRBD2 matching 12 bases. CDR3 length equals 14 residues. Germline V gene data show CDR1 as SGHRS and CDR2 as YFSETQ. Trimming removed 4 bases from V and 4 bases from J; junction bases left unmatched: 3. The CDR3 spells CASSAGTSGYEQYF. The CDR3 bases are TGCGCCAGCAGCGCAGGGACTAGCGGGTACGAGCAGTACTTC.

This sequence joins TRBV14 and TRBJ2-3; D gene unclear. Trimming removed 6 bases at V and 3 bases at J, with 10 bases between. Germline V gene lookup returns CDR1 SGHDN and CDR2 FVKESK. This CDR3 spans 13 amino acids. For the CDR3, the DNA is TGTGCCAGCAGTAATTTGGGAACAGATACGCAGTATTTT. It codes for CASSNLGTDTQYF.

V usage is TRBV20-1 and J usage is TRBJ2-3, with a tentative D call TRBD1 (6 bases). With 0 bases removed from V and 1 base from J, the gap between germline ends came to 20 bases. Germline loops: CDR1 DFQATT, CDR2 SNEGSKA (reference sequence). This CDR3 contains 18 residues. For the CDR3, the DNA is TGCAGTGCTAGAGATTTTCAGGGGCGCAAAGTAGGCACAGATACGCAGTATTTT. This sequence encodes CSARDFQGRKVGTDTQYF.

The chain recombines TRBV5-1 with TRBJ2-1; TRBD1 might be the D (5 bases). Germline-derived CDR1 and CDR2 are SGHRS and YFSETQ. V was clipped by 4 bases and J by 9 bases, with 14 bases between them. The CDR3 loop spans 13 amino acids. As DNA, the CDR3 is TGCGCCAGCAGCCTCAGGGTAGACGGTGAGCAGTTCTTC. Amino acids: CASSLRVDGEQFF. The entire variable domain, with the rest obtained from reference TRBV5-1 and TRBJ2-1, is as follows: KAGVTQTPRYLIKTRGQQVTLSCSPISGHRSVSWYQQTPGQGLQFLFEYFSETQRNKGNFPGRFSGRQFSNSRSEMNVSTLELGDSALYLCASSLRVDGEQFFGPGTRLTVL.

This chain joins TRBV4-1 and TRBJ2-5; 7 bases line up with TRBD1. The V gene end was trimmed by 1 base and the J gene end by 3 bases; junction bases not matched to a gene: 2. The CDR3 loop spans 14 amino acids. In germline, CDR1 is MGHRA, CDR2 YSYEKL. CDR3 DNA sequence: TGCGCCAGCAGCCAAGTCGACAGGGAAGAGACCCAGTACTTC. It yields the protein CASSQVDREETQYF.

The genes are TRBV29-1 and TRBJ2-1, with a possible D match to TRBD2 (5 bases). Germline V gene lookup returns CDR1 SQVTM and CDR2 ANQGSEA. The CDR3 contains 13 residues. The V end lost 5 bases, the J end lost 5 bases, and 13 bases lay between the germline ends. The CDR3 here is CSVMVDGNNEQFF. CDR3 bases: TGCAGCGTTATGGTTGACGGGAACAATGAGCAGTTCTTC.

This chain links TRBV30 with TRBJ2-3; no definite D call. Trimming cost V 3 bases and J 5 bases, with 9 bases left between them. Germline V gene data show CDR1 as GTSNPN and CDR2 as SVGIG (reference sequence). The CDR3 loop spans 12 amino acids. This CDR3 reads CAWRAYRDTQYF. CDR3 DNA: TGTGCCTGGAGGGCCTACCGAGATACGCAGTATTTT.

This chain joins TRBV6-1 and TRBJ2-3; D remains unclear. CDR1 is MNHNS, CDR2 SASEGT, per germline. The CDR3 is 15 amino acids. V was trimmed by 0 bases and J by 6 bases, leaving 13 bases between them. CDR3 DNA: TGTGCCAGCAGTGAAGCTGCGAGAGTCCCGGATACGCAGTATTTT. Translation gives CASSEAARVPDTQYF.

The V and J genes are TRBV28 and TRBJ2-7; D remains ambiguous. CDR3 length: 11 amino acids. Germline-derived CDR1 and CDR2 are MDHEN and SYDVKM. V was clipped by 5 bases and J by 8 bases, with 10 bases between them. The chain's CDR3 is CASSQNRQQYF. The CDR3 DNA sequence: TGTGCCAGCAGTCAAAACCGGCAGCAGTACTTC.

The chain carries TRBV5-1 and TRBJ2-1; 9 positions agree with TRBD2. Germline CDR1 is SGHRS and CDR2 is YFSETQ. V shed 4 bases, J shed 4 bases, and the junction held 15 bases outside the gene matches. The CDR3 loop spans 18 amino acids. The chain's CDR3 is CASSLLIAGDPLYNEQFF. In nucleotides, the CDR3 is TGCGCCAGCAGCCTCCTGATAGCGGGAGATCCCCTTTACAATGAGCAGTTCTTC.

A word on this clonotype: One base away lies a much larger clone, so this may be a sequencing read error. The chain links TRBV20-1 to TRBJ2-7; TRBD2 agrees at 8 bases. Looked up from germline, CDR1 is DFQATT and CDR2 is SNEGSKA (reference sequence). The CDR3 is made up of 15 amino acids. The CDR3 bases are TGCAGTGCTAGCCCAACCGGGACTAGTCGGGACGAGCGGTACTTC. Translating gives CSASPTGTSRDERYF.

The chain employs TRBV6-5 and TRBJ2-6; the D gene is possibly TRBD1 (6 bases). Germline CDR1 and CDR2: MNHEY and SVGAGI. V shed 0 bases and J shed 0 bases, with 15 bases lying between them. This CDR3 contains 19 residues. This CDR3 is CASSYSAQGTRSGANVLTF. Here the CDR3 DNA reads TGTGCCAGCAGTTACTCGGCACAGGGTACCCGCTCTGGGGCCAACGTCCTGACTTTC.

V usage is TRBV20-1 and J usage is TRBJ2-3; tentative D call: TRBD1 (5 bases). The CDR3 has 13 amino acids. The germline V and J ends were trimmed by 6 bases and 2 bases, with 12 bases remaining between them. The germline gives CDR1 DFQATT, CDR2 SNEGSKA (reference sequence). As DNA, the CDR3 is TGCAGTGCCGGAAGGGGTCTCACAGATACGCAGTATTTT. This codes for CSAGRGLTDTQYF.

This clonotype was detected only a few times. The chain links TRBV28 to TRBJ2-3, with D hard to call. This CDR3 spans 13 amino acids. Germline V gene data show CDR1 as MDHEN and CDR2 as SYDVKM. The germline V and J ends were trimmed by 7 bases and 1 base, with 9 bases remaining between them. The CDR3 bases are TGTGCCAGCAACAAGGGCGGCACAGATACGCAGTATTTT. Its protein product is CASNKGGTDTQYF.

This clonotype has only a few counts. This may stem from a read error, because a much larger clone lies one nucleotide away. This chain links TRBV20-1 with TRBJ2-1, with 8 bases matching TRBD2. V shed 6 bases and J 4 bases; nucleotides not matched to a gene: 5. The CDR3 extends over 13 amino acids. From germline, CDR1 is DFQATT and CDR2 SNEGSKA (reference sequence). CDR3 nucleotides: TGCAGTGCCGGGGGGGCCGGTTACAATGAGCAGTTCTTC. Translating gives CSAGGAGYNEQFF.

This clonotype was detected a few times. Germline is not matched at one junction end, which may reflect a read error. Here the CDR3 DNA reads TGTGCCAGCAGCTTAGGGGACAGCAGCTCCTACGAGCAGTACTTC. Amino acid sequence: CASSLGDSSSYEQYF. The chain combines TRBV5-1 with TRBJ2-7, with TRBD1 matching over 7 bases. Germline values: CDR1 SGHRS, CDR2 YFSETQ. The CDR3 sequence is 15 residues long. The full variable domain, rest sourced from reference TRBV5-1 and TRBJ2-7, is KAGVTQTPRYLIKTRGQQVTLSCSPISGHRSVSWYQQTPGQGLQFLFEYFSETQRNKGNFPGRFSGRQFSNSRSEMNVSTLELGDSALYLCASSLGDSSSYEQYFGPGTRLTVT.

This clonotype was detected only a few times. The chain combines TRBV6-5 with TRBJ2-4, with a weak D call TRBD1 (6 bases). With the DNA end fitting TRBJ2-7 better, the J assignment may be wrong. Germline V gives CDR1 MNHEY, CDR2 SVGAGI. The CDR3 totals 15 residues. The CDR3 region has the DNA TGTGCCAGCAGTTACTCGGCAGGGGTGCGAGGCGAGCAGTACTTC. Amino acid sequence: CASSYSAGVRGEQYF.